Here is one TCR beta chain with its context. The J segment lost 6 bases and the V segment lost 7 bases, leaving 4 bases of the junction unmatched. Germline CDR1 KGHDR, CDR2 SFDVKD. The CDR3 is made up of 14 amino acids. This entry belongs to a study of blood T cell repertoires in COVID-19. Across the whole study: In each case, the material was cDNA or gDNA derived from T cells, B-cell-depleted T cells, or PBMCs.

Libraries were prepared by immunoSEQ multiplex PCR; TCRdb keeps only in-frame clonotypes and omits some of them. In the table there are 250,000 to 300,000 clones, roughly 90% of which are singletons. Sequencing input: PBMCs or T cells enriched from blood (not recorded which). The sequence was collected from a woman aged 35 to 49 with acute COVID-19. The rearrangement joins TRBV24-1 to TRBJ2-2, with 10 bases fitting TRBD2. As DNA, the CDR3 is TGTGCCACCAGGGGGCTAGCGGGAGCCGGGGAGCTGTTTTTT. It yields the protein CATRGLAGAGELFF.